This entry features one T cell receptor (beta chain) sequence. The sample originates from a study of T cell changes during pregnancy in multiple sclerosis. The CDR3 spans 14 residues. Looked up from germline, CDR1 is SGHKS and CDR2 is YYEKEE (reference sequence). The V and J ends lost 4 bases and 8 bases, in that order; junction bases with no gene match: 6. Libraries were prepared by immunoSEQ multiplex PCR; TCRdb keeps only in-frame clonotypes and omits some of them. Of some 85,000 clones in the sample, roughly 95% were seen once. The clonotype was recovered from a female donor in good health, enrolled as a control in a pregnancy study. The V and J genes are TRBV5-5 and TRBJ1-4; 9 bases line up with TRBD1. Sequenced here: peripheral blood, sampled in the second trimester of pregnancy. CDR3 loop: CASSQSGTGEKLFF. The CDR3 DNA sequence: TGTGCCAGCAGCCAATCCGGGACAGGGGAAAAACTGTTTTTT.